This note documents a single TCR beta chain sequence. TCRdb called the 5' RACE reads again in MiXCR, with one record for every CDR3 protein. The sample records about 64,000 distinct CDR3 sequences, around 13% being singletons. Germline values: CDR1 SGHDT, CDR2 YYEEEE. V shed 0 bases and J 7 bases; nucleotides not matched to a gene: 8. The CDR3 contains 15 residues. These data belong to a study of early T cells in non-severe SARS-CoV-2 infection. On the study more broadly: RNA in bulk from unsorted whole blood was sequenced, and chains were unpaired.

The chain joins TRBV5-6 to TRBJ1-2, with 8 bases matching TRBD1. The sequence derives from an adult who was a healthcare worker with PCR-confirmed SARS-CoV-2 infection or an uninfected control (not recorded which). The material sequenced was whole blood, taken at baseline. The CDR3 protein is CASSLAGGRGPGYTF. CDR3 DNA: TGTGCCAGCAGCTTGGCCGGTGGCAGGGGGCCTGGCTACACCTTC.